The 22 T cell receptor beta chains given below trace back to one sample, sequenced in a study of blood T cell repertoires in COVID-19. Clones were read by immunoSEQ multiplex PCR, and TCRdb kept only the in-frame ones, dropping some. This table holds some 370,000 clones, 70% to 90% found once. Sequenced sample: peripheral blood. All receptors derive from a man aged 35 to 55 with acute or convalescent COVID-19.

The V and J genes are TRBV5-4 and TRBJ1-1, with D unresolved. The V end was cut by 1 base, the J end by 0 bases, with 7 bases between. The CDR3 length is 14 residues. Germline assignment: CDR1 SGHNT and CDR2 YYREEE (reference sequence). CDR3 sequence: CASSLRQLNTEAFF. The CDR3 nucleotides read TGTGCCAGCAGCTTGCGCCAGTTGAACACTGAAGCTTTCTTT.

This chain joins TRBV7-3 and TRBJ1-1; 7 bases are shared with TRBD1. Unmatched junction bases numbered 2, after V lost 2 bases and J lost 5 bases. Germline values: CDR1 SGHTA, CDR2 FQGTGA. CDR3 length: 13 amino acids. The DNA for the CDR3 is TGTGCCAGCAGCTTACAACAGGGGACTGAAGCTTTCTTT. This sequence encodes CASSLQQGTEAFF.

The chain couples TRBV9 to TRBJ1-1, with D possibly TRBD1 on 6 matching bases. V lost 3 bases and J lost 7, with 16 bases in between. The germline gives CDR1 SGDLS, CDR2 YYNGEE. CDR3 length equals 14 residues. CDR3 loop: CASSGTQGSIEAFF. The CDR3 nucleotides read TGTGCCAGCAGCGGGACACAGGGATCTATTGAAGCTTTCTTT.

The V call is TRBV2, the J call TRBJ2-7, with D possibly matching TRBD2 (5 bases). Trimming removed 8 bases at V and 0 bases at J, with 8 bases between. CDR1 is SNHLY and CDR2 is FYNNEI in the germline V gene. The CDR3 runs 12 residues. The CDR3 is CASEGHSYEQYF. The CDR3 DNA reads TGTGCCAGCGAGGGTCACTCCTACGAGCAGTACTTC.

V is TRBV19 and J is TRBJ2-2, with 7 nucleotides matching TRBD1. The germline CDR1 and CDR2 sequences are LNHDA and SQIVND (reference sequence). This CDR3 spans 16 amino acids. The trim removed 3 bases at V and 1 base at J, leaving 5 bases unmatched. The CDR3 is CASSISGQRNTGELFF. CDR3 coding DNA: TGTGCCAGTAGTATTTCGGGACAGAGGAACACCGGGGAGCTGTTTTTT.

The chain links TRBV4-1 to TRBJ1-2; TRBD1 aligns across 7 bases. The CDR3 is 14 residues long. Germline V gene lookup returns CDR1 MGHRA and CDR2 YSYEKL. V was clipped by 3 bases and J by 6 bases; unmatched bases: 7. CDR3 protein: CASSQITGADGYTF. CDR3 bases: TGCGCCAGCAGCCAGATTACAGGGGCGGATGGCTACACCTTC.

This clone has only a few counts. This chain connects TRBV10-2 to TRBJ2-7, with D maybe TRBD2 (6 bases). Between the trimmed V and J ends, which lost 0 bases and 0 bases, there was a span of 12 bases. The CDR3 covers 16 residues. From germline, CDR1 is WSHSY and CDR2 SAAADI. The CDR3 spells CASSESLGLSSYEQYF. The CDR3 DNA reads as TGCGCCAGCAGTGAGTCGTTGGGACTCAGCTCCTACGAGCAGTACTTC.

The chain is built from TRBV28 and TRBJ1-4, with TRBD1 identical over 9 bases. After removal of 7 bases from V and 8 bases from J, the junction contained 8 bases not matched to a gene. The V gene's germline CDR1 is MDHEN and CDR2 SYDVKM. The CDR3 totals 14 residues. DNA for the CDR3: TGTGCCAGCAAGCGGACAGGGGCGGGGGAAAAACTGTTTTTT. It yields the protein CASKRTGAGEKLFF.

The V gene is TRBV29-1, the J gene TRBJ2-2; 7 nucleotides line up with TRBD2. Looked up from germline, CDR1 is SQVTM and CDR2 is ANQGSEA. Germline trimming cut 8 bases from V and 7 bases from J; bases unmatched to any gene: 13. This CDR3 region has 14 residues. CDR3 in amino acids: CSYTDFWEGGELFF. CDR3 coding DNA: TGCAGCTACACTGACTTTTGGGAGGGCGGGGAGCTGTTTTTT.

A few counts support this clone. As DNA, the CDR3 is TGTGCCAGCAGCTTAGGGAGGGGGGGCTCCTACGAGCAGTACTTC. It translates to CASSLGRGGSYEQYF. V and J are TRBV7-2 and TRBJ2-7, with TRBD2 as a possible D gene (7 bases). The CDR3 is 15 amino acids. Germline lookup yields CDR1 SGHTA and CDR2 FQGNSA. V dropped 1 base and J dropped 0 bases, with 10 bases sitting between them.

The chain couples TRBV2 to TRBJ2-5, with D perhaps TRBD2 (6 bases). The ends were cut back, 3 bases at V and 7 bases at J, with 15 bases in the middle. The V gene's germline CDR1 is SNHLY and CDR2 FYNNEI. The CDR3 sequence is 14 residues long. The CDR3 DNA follows: TGTGCCAGCAGTGAGGAGGGGACTCCTGCGACCCAGTACTTC. It is translated as CASSEEGTPATQYF.

The J gene is TRBJ1-1, the V gene TRBV7-6, with 7 bases fitting TRBD1. With V trimmed by 5 bases and J by 1 base, 7 bases remained unmatched. The germline gives CDR1 SGHVS, CDR2 FNYEAQ. The CDR3 length is 15 residues. DNA for the CDR3: TGTGCCAGCAGCCTGGGGACAGAGAAGAACACTGAAGCTTTCTTT. Protein product: CASSLGTEKNTEAFF.

This chain uses TRBV6-1 with TRBJ1-2; possibly TRBD1 for D (5 bases). Trimming took off 2 bases at V and 10 bases at J, with 11 bases between the two ends. The CDR3 has 12 amino acids. CDR1 and CDR2 (germline): MNHNS, SASEGT. The CDR3 reads CASSEWGEAYTF. The CDR3 DNA reads as TGTGCCAGCAGTGAATGGGGGGAGGCCTACACCTTC.

The rearrangement links TRBV19 to TRBJ1-2; 8 bases match TRBD1. Germline assignment: CDR1 LNHDA and CDR2 SQIVND (reference sequence). The CDR3 consists of 14 residues. V gave up 9 bases and J gave up 0 bases; unmatched junction bases: 6. CDR3 DNA: TGTGCCAGCCAACAGGGGGGAACTAACTATGGCTACACCTTC. Its translation: CASQQGGTNYGYTF.

This rearrangement joins TRBV2 to TRBJ1-5; 8 nucleotides match TRBD1. Germline values: CDR1 SNHLY, CDR2 FYNNEI. This CDR3 is 18 amino acids long. With V trimmed by 6 bases and J by 0 bases, 13 bases remained unmatched. The CDR3 DNA reads TGTGCCAGCAGGGGTCACAGGGGGGAACCCTATAGCAATCAGCCCCAGCATTTT. This translates into CASRGHRGEPYSNQPQHF.

The chain couples TRBV6-1 to TRBJ1-2; the D gene is possibly TRBD1 (5 bases). V lost 4 bases and J lost 1, with 16 bases in between. There are 16 residues in the CDR3. Germline CDR1 MNHNS, CDR2 SASEGT. The CDR3 region has the DNA TGTGCCAGCAGTGGAGGTCTTTCCGGGGGTAACTATGGCTACACCTTC. Translated, it gives CASSGGLSGGNYGYTF.

This chain links TRBV12-5 with TRBJ2-1; D remains ambiguous. Trimming removed 6 bases from V and 7 bases from J, with 10 bases in between. The CDR3 runs to 12 residues. Germline assignment: CDR1 LGHNT and CDR2 FRNRAP. CDR3 in amino acids: CASGPYTNEQFF. The CDR3 coding sequence is TGTGCTAGTGGGCCGTACACAAATGAGCAGTTCTTC.

The rearrangement joins TRBV30 to TRBJ1-1; D remains ambiguous. Trimming shortened V by 8 bases and J by 5 bases, and 15 bases separated the two germline ends. Germline CDR1 is GTSNPN and CDR2 is SVGIG (reference sequence). This CDR3 contains 12 residues. The CDR3 coding sequence is TGTGCCACCCACGAGGCTTGGACTGAAGCTTTCTTT. Encoded protein: CATHEAWTEAFF.

The chain combines TRBV5-6 with TRBJ1-1, with D perhaps matching TRBD1 (5 bases). Germline V gene data show CDR1 as SGHDT and CDR2 as YYEEEE. The V end was cut by 0 bases, the J end by 1 base, with 7 bases between. The CDR3 length is 14 residues. Here the CDR3 DNA reads TGTGCCAGCAGCTTGGTAGACAGGAACACTGAAGCTTTCTTT. As protein: CASSLVDRNTEAFF.

V and J are TRBV6-1 and TRBJ2-3; 9 bases align to TRBD1. The V gene end was trimmed by 3 bases and the J gene end by 3 bases; junction bases not matched to a gene: 10. This CDR3 is built from 17 residues. In germline, CDR1 is MNHNS, CDR2 SASEGT. The CDR3 nucleotides read TGTGCCAGCAGTGACCCCATGGGGACAGGGACAACAGATACGCAGTATTTT. It translates to CASSDPMGTGTTDTQYF.

The rearrangement uses TRBV5-1 and TRBJ2-2, with 12 bases that match TRBD2. Germline CDR1 is SGHRS and CDR2 is YFSETQ. V gave up 0 bases and J gave up 4 bases; unmatched junction bases: 1. The CDR3 spans 16 residues. The CDR3, as DNA: TGCGCCAGCAGCTTGGGGACTAGCGGGACCACCGGGGAGCTGTTTTTT. This gives the protein CASSLGTSGTTGELFF.

The chain carries TRBV5-4 and TRBJ2-7; D perhaps matches TRBD1 (6 bases). Trimming stripped 2 bases from V and 2 bases from J, with 14 bases between. The CDR3 totals 15 residues. Germline V gene sequence: CDR1 SGHNT, CDR2 YYREEE (reference sequence). Written as DNA, the CDR3 is TGTGCCAGCAGCTTTCCGTCGACAGGACCCTACGAGCAGTACTTC. Protein product: CASSFPSTGPYEQYF.